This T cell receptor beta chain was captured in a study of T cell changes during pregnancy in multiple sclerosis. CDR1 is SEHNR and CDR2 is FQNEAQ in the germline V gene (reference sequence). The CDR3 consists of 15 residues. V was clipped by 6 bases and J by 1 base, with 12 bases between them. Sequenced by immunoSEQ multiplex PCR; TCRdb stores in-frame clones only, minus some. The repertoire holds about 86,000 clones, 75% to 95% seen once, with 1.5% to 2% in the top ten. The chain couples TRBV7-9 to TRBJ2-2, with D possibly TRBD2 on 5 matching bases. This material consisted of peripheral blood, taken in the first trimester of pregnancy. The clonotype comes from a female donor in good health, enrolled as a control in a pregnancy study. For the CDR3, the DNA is TGTGCCAGCAGTTGGGAGCAACGGAACACCGGGGAGCTGTTTTTT. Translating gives CASSWEQRNTGELFF.